Each of the 9 T cell receptor beta chains below was sequenced from the same sample in a study of shared clonotypes between healthy human individuals. TCRdb's copy holds only in-frame clones and misses some; the assay was immunoSEQ multiplex PCR. The sample contains 520,000 or so clones, 79% of which appear only once. The specimen was PBMCs. Every receptor here comes from a woman between 40 and 50 years old in good health. Some clones in this sample may be carry-over from other donors' samples.

A single count supports this clone. V and J are TRBV27 and TRBJ2-5; maybe TRBD1 (6 bases). Germline CDR1 is MNHEY and CDR2 is SMNVEV (reference sequence). The CDR3 has 14 residues. Trimming cost V 0 bases and J 4 bases, with 9 bases left between them. The CDR3 DNA is TGTGCCAGCAGTTTATCACAGGGTCGAGAGACCCAGTACTTC. It codes for CASSLSQGRETQYF.

The chain carries TRBV12-2 and TRBJ2-7; the D call TRBD2 from the table was never checked on the DNA. TRBV12-2 is a pseudogene locus. This CDR3 has 18 amino acids. The CDR3 nucleotides read TGTGCAAGTCGCTTAGCCATAGCTACTAGCGGGAGAGCCTACGAGCAGTACTTC. Translating gives CASRLAIATSGRAYEQYF.

The V and J genes are TRBV5-1 and TRBJ1-3; TRBD1 matches 7 bases. Trimming took 4 bases from V and 3 from J; bases not matched to a gene: 4. The CDR3 has 14 amino acids. Germline lookup yields CDR1 SGHRS and CDR2 YFSETQ. CDR3 DNA sequence: TGCGCCAGCAGCAGTCAGGGGGTTGGAAACACCATATATTTT. This translates into CASSSQGVGNTIYF. Together with reference TRBV5-1 and TRBJ1-3, the CDR3 gives the full variable domain: KAGVTQTPRYLIKTRGQQVTLSCSPISGHRSVSWYQQTPGQGLQFLFEYFSETQRNKGNFPGRFSGRQFSNSRSEMNVSTLELGDSALYLCASSSQGVGNTIYFGEGSWLTVV.

The J gene is TRBJ1-1, the V gene TRBV6-1; 8 nucleotides match TRBD1. The J segment lost 4 bases and the V segment lost 7 bases, leaving 8 bases of the junction unmatched. This CDR3 spans 14 amino acids. The germline V gene encodes CDR1 MNHNS and CDR2 SASEGT. CDR3 in amino acids: CASMVSGGGTEAFF. The DNA of the CDR3 is TGTGCCAGCATGGTTTCAGGGGGCGGCACTGAAGCTTTCTTT.

The chain is built from TRBV10-2 and TRBJ2-2; a weak D match, TRBD2 (6 bases). The CDR3 is made up of 14 amino acids. The V end lost 7 bases, the J end lost 4 bases, and 13 bases lay between the germline ends. CDR1 and CDR2 from the germline V gene are WSHSY and SAAADI. The CDR3 DNA reads as TGCGCCAGCACAGGAGGGAGTGGCACCGGGGAGCTGTTTTTT. Its protein is CASTGGSGTGELFF.

V usage is TRBV18 and J usage is TRBJ2-7; possibly TRBD1 for D (5 bases). V was pared by 2 bases and J by 1 base, with 15 bases between. Germline CDR1 KGHSH, CDR2 LQKENI. CDR3 size: 16 residues. The CDR3 reads CASSPFFRQKSYEQYF. The CDR3 coding sequence is TGTGCCAGCTCACCATTCTTTAGACAGAAATCCTACGAGCAGTACTTC.

This clone occurred a few times. The chain uses TRBV21-1 and TRBJ1-4. TRBV21-1 is a pseudogene. This CDR3 contains 15 residues. The CDR3 nucleotides are TGTGCCAGCAGCAAAAAACGAGTGACTAATGAAAAACTGTTTTTT. Translating gives CASSKKRVTNEKLFF.

On this clone: Mismatch with germline at one junction end may stem from a read error. The chain is built from TRBV4-2 and TRBJ2-5; weak D call: TRBD1 (5 bases). The germline CDR1 and CDR2 sequences are LGHNA and YNFKEQ. The CDR3 runs 13 residues. CDR3: CANSQGAGETQYF. As DNA, the CDR3 is TGTGCCAACAGCCAAGGGGCAGGAGAGACCCAGTACTTC.

This clone was observed once. The gene calls are TRBV7-2 and TRBJ1-3, with a possible D match to TRBD1 (5 bases). The germline CDR1 and CDR2 sequences are SGHTA and FQGNSA. The CDR3 length is 13 residues. Trimming removed 1 base at V and 8 bases at J, with 9 bases between. The CDR3 here is CASSLGVGDTIYF. The CDR3 nucleotides are TGTGCCAGCAGCTTAGGAGTGGGGGACACCATATATTTT. The whole variable domain, remainder taken from reference TRBV7-2 and TRBJ1-3, is GAGVSQSPSNKVTEKGKDVELRCDPISGHTALYWYRQSLGQGLEFLIYFQGNSAPDKSGLPSDRFSAERTGGSVSTLTIQRTQQEDSAVYLCASSLGVGDTIYFGEGSWLTVV.